The rows below give T cell receptor beta chains drawn from one sample of a study of read filtering for tumor transcriptome and immune sequencing. TCRdb ran MiXCR on the reads and lists one entry per CDR3 protein. This table holds 100,000 to 150,000 distinct CDR3 sequences, about an eighth found once. The sequenced sample was a population of CD138-negative cells sorted from bone marrow. The origin of the receptors is a donor at least 40 years old with multiple myeloma. The CDR3 runs from the conserved cysteine through the conserved F or W. The D gene is left open where the match is weak. Clone size is given for some rows only: seen once, a few or many times, or a class if the clone is expanded.

J: TRBJ1-1; length: 15; D: -; size: few; V: TRBV21-1; DNA: TGTGCCAGCAGCACACCCAAGGGGGGTCGAACTGAAGCTTTCTTT; CDR3: CASSTPKGGRTEAFF
J: TRBJ2-1; length: 14; D: TRBD2; size: many; V: TRBV30; DNA: TGTGCCTGGAGCACTAGCGGGAGGTACAATGAGCAGTTCTTC; CDR3: CAWSTSGRYNEQFF
J: TRBJ2-2; length: 15; D: -; size: -; V: TRBV29-1; DNA: TGCAGCGCTGGGGGCGGCAGGCGCGGCGGCGGGGAGCCGCTTTTT; CDR3: CSAGGGRRGGGEPLF
J: TRBJ1-1; length: 14; D: -; size: many; V: TRBV4-2; DNA: TGTGCCAGCAGCTCGGGACAAGGATTCACTGAAGCTTTCTTT; CDR3: CASSSGQGFTEAFF
J: TRBJ1-2; length: 13; D: -; size: many; V: TRBV20-1; DNA: TGCAGTGCTAGAGTCGCAGGGGCTCAAGGCTACACCTTC; CDR3: CSARVAGAQGYTF
J: TRBJ1-1; length: 15; D: TRBD1; size: few; V: TRBV20-1; DNA: TGCAGTGCTTACCCGGGACAGGCGGACGGGACTGAAGCTTTCTTT; CDR3: CSAYPGQADGTEAFF
J: TRBJ2-3; length: 15; D: TRBD1; size: many; V: TRBV18; DNA: TGTGCCAGCTCACCAGACAGGGGCAGCACAGATACGCAGTATTTT; CDR3: CASSPDRGSTDTQYF
J: TRBJ2-1; length: 14; D: -; size: -; V: TRBV29-1; DNA: TGCAGCGTTGAAGCCCAAAACCGGCCCGATGAGCAGTTCTTC; CDR3: CSVEAQNRPDEQFF
J: TRBJ2-3; length: 14; D: -; size: many; V: TRBV12-3/TRBV12-4; DNA: TGTGCCAGCAGTAGGGACCAGGGCACAGATACGCAGTATTTT; CDR3: CASSRDQGTDTQYF
J: TRBJ1-2; length: 14; D: -; size: many; V: TRBV6-5; DNA: TGTGCCAGCACCGAGAAGGGACGGAATTATGGCTACACCTTC; CDR3: CASTEKGRNYGYTF
J: TRBJ2-2; length: 20; D: -; size: once; V: TRBV6-4; DNA: TGTGCCAGCAGTGCCACCTCCGCGCAGGCGGGGTACGCTGGAACCGGGGAGCTGTTTTTT; CDR3: CASSATSAQAGYAGTGELFF
J: TRBJ2-6; length: 15; D: -; size: many; V: TRBV11-2; DNA: TGTGCCAGCAGCTTGACACGGTCTTCGGCCAACGTCCTGACTTTC; CDR3: CASSLTRSSANVLTF
J: TRBJ2-3; length: 13; D: -; size: many; V: TRBV6-5; DNA: TGTGCCAGCTCGGACACCATCACAGATACGCAGTATTTT; CDR3: CASSDTITDTQYF
J: TRBJ2-3; length: 15; D: -; size: many; V: TRBV11-2; DNA: TGTGCCAGCAGCTCCAACAGGGTTCGCACAGATACGCAGTATTTT; CDR3: CASSSNRVRTDTQYF
J: TRBJ2-2; length: 16; D: -; size: many; V: TRBV5-6; DNA: TGTGCCAGCAGCTGGGGTACGGGACACCTCACCGGGGAGCTGTTTTTT; CDR3: CASSWGTGHLTGELFF
J: TRBJ1-6; length: 16; D: TRBD1; size: -; V: TRBV4-1; DNA: TGCGCCAGCAGCCATACCGGACAGGGGAGGAATTCACCCCTCCACTTT; CDR3: CASSHTGQGRNSPLHF
J: TRBJ2-5; length: 16; D: -; size: many; V: TRBV24-1; DNA: TGTGCCACCAGTGATTTTGGCGGAGAGTACCAAGAGACCCAGTACTTC; CDR3: CATSDFGGEYQETQYF
J: TRBJ2-3; length: 17; D: TRBD2; size: many; V: TRBV20-1; DNA: TGCAGTGCTAGAGATGAAGGAGCGGGAGGGAACTCAGATACGCAGTATTTT; CDR3: CSARDEGAGGNSDTQYF
J: TRBJ1-1; length: 17; D: TRBD1; size: many; V: TRBV18; DNA: TGTGCCAGCTCCCCCGGGACAGGGGGCAGTCGGAACACTGAAGCTTTCTTT; CDR3: CASSPGTGGSRNTEAFF
J: TRBJ2-1; length: 16; D: -; size: many; V: TRBV11-2; DNA: TGTGCCAGCAGCTCACCGACCGTTAACTCCTACAATGAGCAGTTCTTC; CDR3: CASSSPTVNSYNEQFF
J: TRBJ2-1; length: 16; D: TRBD2; size: many; V: TRBV5-1; DNA: TGCGCCAGCAGCCCCTCTAGCGGGGGGGCCGTTTGGGAGCAGTTCTTC; CDR3: CASSPSSGGAVWEQFF
J: TRBJ1-1; length: 14; D: -; size: many; V: TRBV3-1; DNA: TGTGCCAGCAGCCACCAACAGGGAGGGGCTGAAGCTTTCTTT; CDR3: CASSHQQGGAEAFF
J: TRBJ1-2; length: 15; D: TRBD1; size: many; V: TRBV2; DNA: TGTGCCAGCAGTACTAACCGACAGGGATCGGATGGCTACACCTTC; CDR3: CASSTNRQGSDGYTF
J: TRBJ2-7; length: 14; D: -; size: many; V: TRBV7-2; DNA: TGTGCCAGCAGCGGGACGGACAGACCCTACGAGCAGTACTTC; CDR3: CASSGTDRPYEQYF
J: TRBJ1-6; length: 14; D: TRBD1; size: many; V: TRBV14; DNA: TGTGCCAGCAGCCGGGACAGGGGGCCGTCACCCCTCCACTTT; CDR3: CASSRDRGPSPLHF
J: TRBJ2-3; length: 15; D: -; size: few; V: TRBV5-1; DNA: TGCGCCAGCAGCTTCGACGGAGTAAGCACAGATACGCAGTATTTT; CDR3: CASSFDGVSTDTQYF
J: TRBJ1-5; length: 15; D: -; size: many; V: TRBV2; DNA: TGTGCCAGCAGAACGGGGGTTTTGGACAATCAGCCCCAGCATTTT; CDR3: CASRTGVLDNQPQHF
J: TRBJ2-7; length: 12; D: -; size: many; V: TRBV18; DNA: TGTGCCAGCTCACGGGGAACCTACGAGCAGTACTTC; CDR3: CASSRGTYEQYF
J: TRBJ2-5; length: 13; D: TRBD2; size: many; V: TRBV29-1; DNA: TGCAGCGTTGGGGGAGGGCGGGGAGAGACCCAGTACTTC; CDR3: CSVGGGRGETQYF
J: TRBJ2-5; length: 13; D: TRBD1; size: few; V: TRBV29-1; DNA: TGCAGCGTTGGTCTAGGGGGCGAAAAGACCCAGTACTTC; CDR3: CSVGLGGEKTQYF
J: TRBJ2-3; length: 15; D: -; size: many; V: TRBV28; DNA: TGTGCCAGCAGCTTAGCTGCAGCTAGCACAGATACGCAGTATTTT; CDR3: CASSLAAASTDTQYF
J: TRBJ2-7; length: 14; D: TRBD2; size: many; V: TRBV5-1; DNA: TGCGCCAGCAGAGTGCTAGCGGAAACCTACGAGCAGTACTTC; CDR3: CASRVLAETYEQYF
J: TRBJ1-4; length: 13; D: TRBD1; size: -; V: TRBV5-1; DNA: TGTGCCAGCAGCCGGGGGACAGAGGAAAAACTGGTTTTT; CDR3: CASSRGTEEKLVF
J: TRBJ2-3; length: 16; D: -; size: many; V: TRBV28; DNA: TGTGCCAGCAGTTTATGGAGGACTGGCGGGAAAGATACGCAGTATTTT; CDR3: CASSLWRTGGKDTQYF
J: TRBJ2-3; length: 11; D: TRBD1; size: many; V: TRBV2; DNA: TGTGCCAGCAGAGGGACAGGACAACCACGGTTT; CDR3: CASRGTGQPRF
J: TRBJ2-5; length: 16; D: TRBD2; size: once; V: TRBV19; DNA: TGTGCCAGTAGTTCCCCGGGACTACCGGGGCAAGAGAACCAGTACTTC; CDR3: CASSSPGLPGQENQYF